This is a list of T cell receptor beta chains from one sample in a study of Ad26.COV2.S vaccination and SARS-CoV-2 variants. Some clones are missing from TCRdb's copy, which holds only in-frame ones; the method was immunoSEQ multiplex PCR. The profile covers about 460,000 clones, with 89% appearing a single time and roughly 1.7% taken by the ten largest. Specimen: peripheral blood, collected in a trial of Ad26.COV2.S vaccine versus placebo. These receptors came from a person between 18 and 65 years old who received the Ad26.COV2.S COVID-19 vaccine or a placebo. Each CDR3 is given with its conserved first and last residue. The D gene is left open where the match is weak.

d_call j_call v_call cdr3_aa
NA TRBJ2-3 TRBV5-1 CASSPPGRTDTQYF
NA TRBJ1-1 TRBV11-1 CASSLAPGIGTEAFF
TRBD2 TRBJ2-1 TRBV11-3 CASSYIGLANEQFF
NA TRBJ1-4 TRBV20-1 CSASRPTNEKLFF
TRBD2 TRBJ2-1 TRBV7-9 CASSKAIGLAGNEQFF
NA TRBJ2-7 TRBV2 CASSEARAPTYEQYF
NA TRBJ2-3 TRBV28 CASSDPTVFTDTQYF
NA TRBJ1-3 TRBV30 CAWSVQGWLSGNTIYF
NA TRBJ1-4 TRBV19 CASSILPGGNEKLFF
NA TRBJ2-2 TRBV6-5 CASSYPGGELFF
NA TRBJ2-5 TRBV19 CASSPRGHQETQYF
TRBD1 TRBJ1-1 TRBV5-4 CASSTVQGARTEAFF